The subject of this entry is one T cell receptor (beta chain). Its antigen is as yet unknown. Other DNA sequences in the same sample also yield this CDR3. These data originate in a study of shared clonotypes between healthy human individuals. Study summary: Sampling drew on donors who were two women and three men aged 18 to 49. A donor's plate count was three for CD4 naive and three for CD4 memory; CD8 naive had two and CD8 memory one. Notes on the study in general: The sharing of 4% to 5.5% of naive CD4 clonotypes was seen across several donors.

Negatively enriched CD4+ T cells were divided by CD45RA into naive and memory. The method was immunoSEQ multiplex PCR; TCRdb's version includes in-frame clones alone and lacks a portion of them. The repertoire consists of 2.3 million or so clones, with more than 85% occurring once and the leading ten covering under 0.45%. CDR1 and CDR2 from the germline V gene are SNHLY and FYNNEI. Trimming removed 6 bases at V and 7 bases at J, with 7 bases between. CDR3 length equals 11 residues. The chain joins TRBV2 to TRBJ2-1, with D possibly TRBD2 on 5 matching bases. The origin of this receptor is a man aged 18 to 30 in good health. Some clones in this sample may be carry-over from other donors' samples. Sequenced sample: naive CD4+ T cells from PBMCs. Subset: CD45RA+ positively selected. Written as DNA, the CDR3 is TGTGCCAGCAGAGTAGCGAATGAGCAGTTCTTC. This gives the protein CASRVANEQFF.